This is a list of T cell receptor beta chains from one sample in a study of T cell responses to AZD1222 COVID-19 vaccine. Libraries were prepared by immunoSEQ multiplex PCR; TCRdb keeps only in-frame clonotypes and omits some of them. Of more than 95,000 clones in the sample, around 90% were seen once. The sample was peripheral blood, taken on day 0 of AZD1222 vaccination. The receptors come from an adult in good health. Each CDR3 is given with its conserved first and last residue. A D gene is named only where the DNA matches it firmly.

j_gene	v_gene	d_gene	CDR3aa
TRBJ1-1	TRBV7-2	NA	CASTRGGSLNTEAFF
TRBJ1-2	TRBV7-9	NA	CASSLAVGRYGYTF
TRBJ1-5	TRBV7-2	NA	CASSLGSGTHQPQHF
TRBJ2-1	TRBV27	TRBD2	CASSMITSGRRGPYNEQFF
TRBJ1-2	TRBV28	TRBD1	CASTLGTAHYGYTF
TRBJ2-7	TRBV11-3	TRBD1	CASSPWTGGYDEQYF
TRBJ2-1	TRBV6-5	NA	CASSYSRGNEQFF
TRBJ2-7	TRBV27	NA	CASSREELSYEQYF
TRBJ1-1	TRBV29-1	NA	CSVGRAFF
TRBJ1-6	TRBV11-2	NA	CASSSVGFADNSPLHF
TRBJ2-7	TRBV28	NA	CASRGGRGLYEQYF
TRBJ2-1	TRBV10-3	TRBD2	CAISDGGSDEQFF
TRBJ2-5	TRBV3-1/TRBV3-2	TRBD1	CASSPTGAPRETQYF
TRBJ2-5	TRBV6-2/TRBV6-3	NA	CASSYPRGQQETQYF
TRBJ2-3	TRBV19	NA	CASSSPSYGGEVSTDTQYF
TRBJ1-1	TRBV5-8	TRBD1	CASSLSGQGGTEAFF
TRBJ2-1	TRBV28	NA	CASSDGRLSSYNEQFF
TRBJ2-1	TRBV7-9	TRBD2	CASSQGLAGGPREQFF
TRBJ2-3	TRBV7-2	NA	CASSGGLTDTQYF
TRBJ1-2	TRBV28	NA	CASSSYLSNLGYTF
TRBJ1-5	TRBV6-2/TRBV6-3	TRBD1	CASSRTGFNQPQHF
TRBJ2-1	TRBV7-7	TRBD2	CASTPHSGGTYNEQFF
TRBJ2-1	TRBV3-1/TRBV3-2	TRBD2	CASSQGGGASNEQFF
TRBJ1-1	TRBV4-3	NA	CASSQVSKVTEAFF
TRBJ2-1	TRBV28	NA	CASSFFTGTINEQFF
TRBJ1-4	TRBV7-2	NA	CASSLARAGDSEKLFF
TRBJ2-1	TRBV19	NA	CASRAVVRHEQFF
TRBJ2-7	TRBV30	TRBD2	CAWMPSGVYEQYF
TRBJ1-1	TRBV11-2	NA	CASSGSGGNTEAFF
TRBJ1-1	TRBV9	NA	CASSVDPRYKNTEAFF
TRBJ2-3	TRBV5-6	TRBD2	CASSLVVVRAGGTDTQYF
TRBJ2-2	TRBV29-1	TRBD1	CSATGTTGATGELFF
TRBJ1-5	TRBV27	NA	CASSRAGGQPQHF
TRBJ1-5	TRBV9	NA	CASNSGDYSNQPQHF
TRBJ2-2	TRBV28	NA	CASRIRQSTGELFF
TRBJ1-3	TRBV14	NA	CASSQVWNTIYF
TRBJ2-7	TRBV23-1	TRBD1	CASLRRGTGNYEQYF
TRBJ1-6	TRBV3-1/TRBV3-2	NA	CASSQGYTGSDSPLHF
TRBJ1-5	TRBV5-1	NA	CASSWSGEGQPQHF
TRBJ2-1	TRBV6-2/TRBV6-3	TRBD1	CASSLLGQGHEQFF
TRBJ2-4	TRBV7-2	TRBD2	CASSLTGTSGIQYF
TRBJ1-2	TRBV7-9	NA	CASSRTGTSNYGYTF
TRBJ1-6	TRBV4-2	NA	CASSPQGSSYNSPLHF
TRBJ1-1	TRBV12-5	NA	CASGLGSEAFF
TRBJ1-5	TRBV28	TRBD1	CASSHRGQSDQPQHF
TRBJ2-7	TRBV15	TRBD1	CATSRGQGVAYEQYF
TRBJ1-3	TRBV9	TRBD1	CASSVDIGTGRSGNTIYF
TRBJ2-7	TRBV5-5	NA	CASSQQGAYEQYF
TRBJ2-4	TRBV28	NA	CASRTQGGKNIQYF
TRBJ1-1	TRBV18	NA	CASSANRDTEAFF
TRBJ2-5	TRBV3-1/TRBV3-2	TRBD2	CASSTGRISRDGREETQYF
TRBJ2-7	TRBV29-1	NA	CSVVGGSIYEQYF
TRBJ2-7	TRBV19	NA	CASTVTWASYEQYF
TRBJ1-1	TRBV30	NA	CAWSVGGGGNTEAFF
TRBJ1-6	TRBV6-2/TRBV6-3	TRBD1	CASSTRTGGVGPLHF